This T cell receptor beta chain is from a study of T-cell memory formation after mild COVID-19. CDR3 length equals 15 residues. V was trimmed by 4 bases and J by 1 base, leaving 14 bases between them. In germline, CDR1 is SGHRS, CDR2 YFSETQ. TCR alpha and TCR beta cDNA libraries carrying sample barcodes and UMIs were produced by 5'RACE using constant-segment primers. Via MiXCR, TCRdb re-called the 5' RACE reads, giving one row per CDR3 protein. The repertoire has 180,000 or so distinct CDR3 sequences, approximately 16% of them found once; the top ten carry roughly 2.1%. Broader study findings: Later expanders leaned CD4+, whereas day 15 to 85 contracting clones were balanced CD4/CD8. Those CD4+ clones that contracted were mainly in CM and EM (CD8+ ones in EMRA).

A note on this clonotype: Its cognate antigen is unknown.

Sample: PBMCs or a T cell subset sorted from them (not recorded which). The chain links TRBV5-1 to TRBJ1-1; TRBD1 is a possible D gene (6 bases). This TCR was sampled from an adult woman who had mild COVID-19 (a few samples of this study predate the infection). Cell type and time point are not known. CDR3 bases: TGCGCCAGCAGCCCTAGGGCAGGGGCGAACACTGAAGCTTTCTTT. This sequence encodes CASSPRAGANTEAFF. The full variable domain, in which reference TRBV5-1 and TRBJ1-1 provide the parts outside the CDR3, is KAGVTQTPRYLIKTRGQQVTLSCSPISGHRSVSWYQQTPGQGLQFLFEYFSETQRNKGNFPGRFSGRQFSNSRSEMNVSTLELGDSALYLCASSPRAGANTEAFFGQGTRLTVV.